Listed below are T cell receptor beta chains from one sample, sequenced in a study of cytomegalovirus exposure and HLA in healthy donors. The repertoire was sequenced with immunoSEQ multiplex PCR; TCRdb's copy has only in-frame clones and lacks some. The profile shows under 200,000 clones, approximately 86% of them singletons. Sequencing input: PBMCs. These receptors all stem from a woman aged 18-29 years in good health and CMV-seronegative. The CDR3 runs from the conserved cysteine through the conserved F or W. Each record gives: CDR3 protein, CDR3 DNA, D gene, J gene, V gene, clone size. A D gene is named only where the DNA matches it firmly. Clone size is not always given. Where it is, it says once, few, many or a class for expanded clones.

cdr3_aa: CASSPGTGGRNTEAFF; cdr3_nt: TGTGCCAGCAGTCCTGGGACAGGGGGCCGGAACACTGAAGCTTTCTTT; d_call: TRBD1; j_call: TRBJ1-1; v_call: TRBV27; clone_size: NA
cdr3_aa: CASSIDQGTNTEAFF; cdr3_nt: TGTGCCAGTAGTATAGATCAGGGAACGAACACTGAAGCTTTCTTT; d_call: NA; j_call: TRBJ1-1; v_call: TRBV19; clone_size: NA
cdr3_aa: CASSSRTGRTEAFF; cdr3_nt: TGTGCCAGCAGCTCCCGGACAGGGAGGACTGAAGCTTTCTTT; d_call: TRBD1; j_call: TRBJ1-1; v_call: TRBV7-2; clone_size: NA
cdr3_aa: CASSLTGIPNEQFF; cdr3_nt: TGTGCCAGCAGCTTGACGGGGATCCCGAATGAGCAGTTCTTC; d_call: NA; j_call: TRBJ2-1; v_call: TRBV5-6; clone_size: NA
cdr3_aa: CASRQGGANVLTF; cdr3_nt: TGTGCCAGCCGACAGGGGGGGGCCAACGTCCTGACTTTC; d_call: TRBD1; j_call: TRBJ2-6; v_call: TRBV2; clone_size: NA
cdr3_aa: CSVDSTETGGYGYGYTF; cdr3_nt: TGCAGCGTTGATAGTACTGAGACAGGGGGCTATGGCTATGGCTACACCTTC; d_call: TRBD1; j_call: TRBJ1-2; v_call: TRBV29-1; clone_size: NA
cdr3_aa: CATSRDSSTGGRGGYTF; cdr3_nt: TGTGCCACCAGCAGAGACTCATCGACGGGGGGCCGAGGCGGCTACACCTTC; d_call: NA; j_call: TRBJ1-2; v_call: TRBV15; clone_size: NA
cdr3_aa: CASSPGQEDTGELFF; cdr3_nt: TGTGCCAGCAGTCCGGGACAGGAAGATACCGGGGAGCTGTTTTTT; d_call: TRBD1; j_call: TRBJ2-2; v_call: TRBV6-4; clone_size: NA
cdr3_aa: CASSLVGPPQGTEAFF; cdr3_nt: TGTGCCAGCAGCTTGGTAGGGCCACCTCAGGGAACTGAAGCTTTCTTT; d_call: NA; j_call: TRBJ1-1; v_call: TRBV5-4; clone_size: few
cdr3_aa: CASSPLPSSGNTEAFF; cdr3_nt: TGCGCCAGCAGTCCCCTACCCTCAAGCGGGAACACTGAAGCTTTCTTT; d_call: NA; j_call: TRBJ1-1; v_call: TRBV5-1; clone_size: NA
cdr3_aa: CASSQEIEREQFF; cdr3_nt: TGCGCCAGCAGCCAAGAGATTGAGCGGGAGCAGTTCTTC; d_call: NA; j_call: TRBJ2-1; v_call: TRBV4-3; clone_size: NA
cdr3_aa: CASSVTSGGYNEQFF; cdr3_nt: TGTGCCAGCAGTGTAACTAGCGGGGGCTACAATGAGCAGTTCTTC; d_call: TRBD2; j_call: TRBJ2-1; v_call: TRBV6-1; clone_size: NA
cdr3_aa: CASSPLTGSYGYTF; cdr3_nt: TGTGCCAGCAGCCCTTTGACAGGATCCTATGGCTACACCTTC; d_call: NA; j_call: TRBJ1-2; v_call: TRBV5-5; clone_size: once
cdr3_aa: CASSGEDNEKLFF; cdr3_nt: TGTGCCAGCAGTGGGGAGGATAATGAAAAACTGTTTTTT; d_call: NA; j_call: TRBJ1-4; v_call: TRBV6-1; clone_size: NA
cdr3_aa: CSVGGPGQPNYGYTF; cdr3_nt: TGCAGCGTAGGCGGACCGGGACAACCGAACTATGGCTACACCTTC; d_call: NA; j_call: TRBJ1-2; v_call: TRBV29-1; clone_size: few
cdr3_aa: CASSFWDSGVNEQFF; cdr3_nt: TGTGCCAGCAGTTTCTGGGACTCGGGCGTCAATGAGCAGTTCTTC; d_call: NA; j_call: TRBJ2-1; v_call: TRBV27; clone_size: once
cdr3_aa: CASSYSWTGFNTEAFF; cdr3_nt: TGTGCCAGCAGTTACTCTTGGACAGGGTTTAACACTGAAGCTTTCTTT; d_call: TRBD1; j_call: TRBJ1-1; v_call: TRBV6-5; clone_size: NA
cdr3_aa: CSMRGREDTADTQYF; cdr3_nt: TGCAGCATGCGGGGCAGAGAGGACACCGCAGATACGCAGTATTTT; d_call: NA; j_call: TRBJ2-3; v_call: TRBV29-1; clone_size: NA
cdr3_aa: CATSIDRAGANVLTF; cdr3_nt: TGTGCCACCAGTATAGACAGAGCTGGGGCCAACGTCCTGACTTTC; d_call: NA; j_call: TRBJ2-6; v_call: TRBV15; clone_size: NA
cdr3_aa: CASSGRAQQADTQYF; cdr3_nt: TGTGCCAGCAGCGGGAGGGCTCAACAGGCAGATACGCAGTATTTT; d_call: TRBD2; j_call: TRBJ2-3; v_call: TRBV2; clone_size: NA
cdr3_aa: CASSLEGRPGLYGYTF; cdr3_nt: TGTGCCAGCAGCTTGGAGGGGAGGCCAGGCCTCTATGGCTACACCTTC; d_call: NA; j_call: TRBJ1-2; v_call: TRBV5-4; clone_size: NA
cdr3_aa: CASSPPDRETGELFF; cdr3_nt: TGTGCCAGCAGTCCTCCGGACAGGGAGACCGGGGAGCTGTTTTTT; d_call: TRBD1; j_call: TRBJ2-2; v_call: TRBV28; clone_size: few
cdr3_aa: CASNRGGAGNQPQHF; cdr3_nt: TGTGCCAGCAATCGAGGGGGCGCGGGCAATCAGCCCCAGCATTTT; d_call: TRBD1; j_call: TRBJ1-5; v_call: TRBV6-1; clone_size: NA
cdr3_aa: CASSLAGGAGYTF; cdr3_nt: TGTGCCAGCAGCTTAGCAGGGGGCGCTGGCTACACCTTC; d_call: TRBD1; j_call: TRBJ1-2; v_call: TRBV7-9; clone_size: NA
cdr3_aa: CASSEGRSTDTQYF; cdr3_nt: TGTGCCAGCAGTGAGGGGCGATCCACAGATACGCAGTATTTT; d_call: NA; j_call: TRBJ2-3; v_call: TRBV2; clone_size: NA
cdr3_aa: CASSQGTSGSRWGYDWQFF; cdr3_nt: TGTGCCAGCAGCCAAGGGACTAGCGGGAGTCGATGGGGGTATGATTGGCAGTTCTTC; d_call: TRBD2; j_call: TRBJ2-1; v_call: TRBV14; clone_size: NA
cdr3_aa: CASSIGSGGSYNEQFF; cdr3_nt: TGTGCCAGTAGTATCGGGTCAGGGGGCTCCTACAATGAGCAGTTCTTC; d_call: TRBD1; j_call: TRBJ2-1; v_call: TRBV19; clone_size: NA
cdr3_aa: CASSWEGLSSYNEQFF; cdr3_nt: TGTGCCAGCAGCTGGGAGGGCCTGAGCTCCTACAATGAGCAGTTCTTC; d_call: TRBD2; j_call: TRBJ2-1; v_call: TRBV11-3; clone_size: NA
cdr3_aa: CAIGYGLNTEAFF; cdr3_nt: TGTGCCATCGGGTACGGGTTGAACACTGAAGCTTTCTTT; d_call: NA; j_call: TRBJ1-1; v_call: TRBV10-3; clone_size: NA
cdr3_aa: CASSIPSEAFF; cdr3_nt: TGTGCCAGTAGTATCCCCTCTGAAGCTTTCTTT; d_call: NA; j_call: TRBJ1-1; v_call: TRBV19; clone_size: NA
cdr3_aa: CASSLAVGASGGYEQYF; cdr3_nt: TGCGCCAGCAGCTTGGCCGTCGGGGCTAGCGGGGGTTACGAGCAGTACTTC; d_call: TRBD2; j_call: TRBJ2-7; v_call: TRBV5-1; clone_size: NA
cdr3_aa: CAISARAGDEQYF; cdr3_nt: TGTGCCATCAGTGCTCGCGCAGGGGACGAGCAGTACTTC; d_call: NA; j_call: TRBJ2-7; v_call: TRBV10-3; clone_size: NA
cdr3_aa: CASRRGVWQETQYF; cdr3_nt: TGTGCCAGTAGACGGGGGGTGTGGCAAGAGACCCAGTACTTC; d_call: TRBD2; j_call: TRBJ2-5; v_call: TRBV19; clone_size: NA
cdr3_aa: CASSVAMGREGQETQYF; cdr3_nt: TGTGCCAGCAGCGTAGCGATGGGGCGGGAGGGCCAAGAGACCCAGTACTTC; d_call: TRBD2; j_call: TRBJ2-5; v_call: TRBV9; clone_size: NA
cdr3_aa: CASSVAPRAGEKLFF; cdr3_nt: TGTGCCAGCAGCGTAGCTCCCAGGGCCGGCGAAAAACTGTTTTTT; d_call: NA; j_call: TRBJ1-4; v_call: TRBV9; clone_size: NA
cdr3_aa: CASSGPGFVTF; cdr3_nt: TGTGCCAGCAGCGGACCAGGGTTTGTCACCTTC; d_call: NA; j_call: TRBJ1-2; v_call: TRBV7-9; clone_size: once
cdr3_aa: CASSQGPSYTGANVLTF; cdr3_nt: TGCGCCAGCAGCCAAGGGCCCTCTTACACTGGGGCCAACGTCCTGACTTTC; d_call: NA; j_call: TRBJ2-6; v_call: TRBV4-3; clone_size: NA
cdr3_aa: CASSLLGQAAYF; cdr3_nt: TGTGCCAGCAGCTTACTAGGACAGGCGGCGTACTTC; d_call: TRBD1; j_call: TRBJ2-4; v_call: TRBV7-2; clone_size: NA
cdr3_aa: CASADGSGTNTGELFF; cdr3_nt: TGTGCCAGCGCTGACGGCAGCGGGACGAACACCGGGGAGCTGTTTTTT; d_call: TRBD2; j_call: TRBJ2-2; v_call: TRBV11-2; clone_size: NA
cdr3_aa: CASSSEDSIEQYF; cdr3_nt: TGCGCCAGCAGCTCCGAAGACTCCATTGAGCAGTACTTC; d_call: NA; j_call: TRBJ2-7; v_call: TRBV5-1; clone_size: NA
cdr3_aa: CAISGTANEKLFF; cdr3_nt: TGTGCCATCTCCGGGACAGCTAATGAAAAACTGTTTTTT; d_call: TRBD1; j_call: TRBJ1-4; v_call: TRBV10-3; clone_size: NA
cdr3_aa: CASSQELGVAYGYTF; cdr3_nt: TGTGCCAGCAGCCAAGAGTTAGGGGTTGCCTATGGCTACACCTTC; d_call: NA; j_call: TRBJ1-2; v_call: TRBV14; clone_size: NA
cdr3_aa: CASRDRVTLSGNTIYF; cdr3_nt: TGCGCCAGCAGGGACAGGGTTACCCTATCTGGAAACACCATATATTTT; d_call: TRBD1; j_call: TRBJ1-3; v_call: TRBV10-2; clone_size: NA